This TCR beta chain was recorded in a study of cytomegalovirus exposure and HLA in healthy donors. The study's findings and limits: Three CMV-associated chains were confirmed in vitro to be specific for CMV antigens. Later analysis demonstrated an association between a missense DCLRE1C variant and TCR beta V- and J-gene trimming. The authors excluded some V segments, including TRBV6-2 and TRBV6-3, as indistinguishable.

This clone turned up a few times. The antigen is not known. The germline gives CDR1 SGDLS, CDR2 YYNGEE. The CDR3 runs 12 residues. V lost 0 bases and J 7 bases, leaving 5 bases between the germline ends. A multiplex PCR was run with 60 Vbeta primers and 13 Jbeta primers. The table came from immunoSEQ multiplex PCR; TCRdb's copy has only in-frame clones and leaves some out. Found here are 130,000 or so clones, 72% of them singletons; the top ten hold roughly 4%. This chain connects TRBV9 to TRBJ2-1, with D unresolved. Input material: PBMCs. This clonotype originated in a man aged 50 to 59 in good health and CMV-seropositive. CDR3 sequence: CASSVAGNEQFF. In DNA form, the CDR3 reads TGTGCCAGCAGCGTAGCGGGTAATGAGCAGTTCTTC.